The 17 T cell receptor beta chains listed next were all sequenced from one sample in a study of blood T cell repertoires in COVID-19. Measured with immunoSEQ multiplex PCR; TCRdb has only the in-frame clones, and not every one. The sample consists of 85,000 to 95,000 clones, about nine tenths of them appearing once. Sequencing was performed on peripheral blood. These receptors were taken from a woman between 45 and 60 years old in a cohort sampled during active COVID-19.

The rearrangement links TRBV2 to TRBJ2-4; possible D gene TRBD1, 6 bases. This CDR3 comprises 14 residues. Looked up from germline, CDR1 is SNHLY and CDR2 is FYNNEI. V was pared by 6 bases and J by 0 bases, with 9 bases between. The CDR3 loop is CASRDRLAKNIQYF. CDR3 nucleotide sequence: TGTGCCAGCAGGGACAGACTAGCCAAAAACATTCAGTACTTC.

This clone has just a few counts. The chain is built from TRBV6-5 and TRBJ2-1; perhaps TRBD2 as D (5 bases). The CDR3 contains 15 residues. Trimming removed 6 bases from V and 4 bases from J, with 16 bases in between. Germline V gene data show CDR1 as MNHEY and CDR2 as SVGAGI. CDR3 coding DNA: TGTGCCAGCAGCCGCACGAGGGTGCCGTACAATGAGCAGTTCTTC. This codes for CASSRTRVPYNEQFF.

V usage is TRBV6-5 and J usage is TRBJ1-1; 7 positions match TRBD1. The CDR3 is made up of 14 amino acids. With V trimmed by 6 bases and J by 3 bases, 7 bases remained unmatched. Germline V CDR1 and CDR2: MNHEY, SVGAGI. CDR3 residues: CASRRDRVDTEAFF. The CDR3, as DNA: TGTGCCAGCAGGCGAGACAGGGTCGACACTGAAGCTTTCTTT.

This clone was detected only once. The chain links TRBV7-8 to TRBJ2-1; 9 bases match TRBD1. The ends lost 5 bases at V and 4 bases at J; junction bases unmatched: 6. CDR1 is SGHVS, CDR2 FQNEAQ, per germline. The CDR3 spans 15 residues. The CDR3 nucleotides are TGTGCCAGCAGCGCCGGGACAGGGTCGTACAATGAGCAGTTCTTC. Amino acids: CASSAGTGSYNEQFF.

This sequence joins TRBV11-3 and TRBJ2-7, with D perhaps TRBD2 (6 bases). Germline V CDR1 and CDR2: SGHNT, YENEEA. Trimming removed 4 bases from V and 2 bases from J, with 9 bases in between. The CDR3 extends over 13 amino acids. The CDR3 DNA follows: TGTGCCAGCAGCTGGGGACTTGCCTACGAGCAGTACTTC. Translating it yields CASSWGLAYEQYF.

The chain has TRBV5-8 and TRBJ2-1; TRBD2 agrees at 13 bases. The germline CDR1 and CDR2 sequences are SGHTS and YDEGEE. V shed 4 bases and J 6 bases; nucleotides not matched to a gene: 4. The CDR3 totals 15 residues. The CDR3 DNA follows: TGTGCCAGCAGCCCCGGACTAGCGGGAGTCAATGAGCAGTTCTTC. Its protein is CASSPGLAGVNEQFF.

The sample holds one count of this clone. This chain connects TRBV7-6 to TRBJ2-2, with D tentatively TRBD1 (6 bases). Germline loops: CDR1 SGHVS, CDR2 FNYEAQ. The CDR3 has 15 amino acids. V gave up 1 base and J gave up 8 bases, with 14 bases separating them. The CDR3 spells CASSLGTTGLGELFF. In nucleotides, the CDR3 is TGTGCCAGCAGCTTAGGGACGACAGGACTTGGGGAGCTGTTTTTT.

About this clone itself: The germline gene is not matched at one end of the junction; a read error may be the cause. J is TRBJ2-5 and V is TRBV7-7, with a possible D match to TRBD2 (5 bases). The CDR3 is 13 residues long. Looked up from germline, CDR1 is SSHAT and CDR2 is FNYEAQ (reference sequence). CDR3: CASSSEVRETQYF. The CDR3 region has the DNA TGTGCTAGCAGCTCGGAGGTTAGGGAGACCCAGTACTTC.

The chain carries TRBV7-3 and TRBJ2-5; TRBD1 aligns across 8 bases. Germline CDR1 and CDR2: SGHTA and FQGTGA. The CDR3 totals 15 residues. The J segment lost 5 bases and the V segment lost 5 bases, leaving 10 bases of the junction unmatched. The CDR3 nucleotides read TGTGCCAGCAGCCCAAGGGCAGGGGGCTTGGAGACCCAGTACTTC. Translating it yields CASSPRAGGLETQYF.

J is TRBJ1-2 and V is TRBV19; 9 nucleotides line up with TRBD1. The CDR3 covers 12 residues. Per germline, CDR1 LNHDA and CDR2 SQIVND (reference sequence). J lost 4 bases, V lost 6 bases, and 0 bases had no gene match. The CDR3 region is CASRQGAYGYTF. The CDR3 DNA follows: TGTGCCAGTAGACAGGGGGCCTATGGCTACACCTTC. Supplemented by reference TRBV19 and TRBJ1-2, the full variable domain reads DGGITQSPKYLFRKEGQNVTLSCEQNLNHDAMYWYRQDPGQGLRLIYYSQIVNDFQKGDIAEGYSVSREKKESFPLTVTSAQKNPTAFYLCASRQGAYGYTFGSGTRLTVV.

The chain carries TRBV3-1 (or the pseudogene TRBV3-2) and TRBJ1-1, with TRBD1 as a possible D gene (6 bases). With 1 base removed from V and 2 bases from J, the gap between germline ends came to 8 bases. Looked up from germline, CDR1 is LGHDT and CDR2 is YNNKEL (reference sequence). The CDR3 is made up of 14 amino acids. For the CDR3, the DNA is TGTGCCAGCAGCCAAGTCAGGGGCAACACTGAAGCTTTCTTT. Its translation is CASSQVRGNTEAFF.

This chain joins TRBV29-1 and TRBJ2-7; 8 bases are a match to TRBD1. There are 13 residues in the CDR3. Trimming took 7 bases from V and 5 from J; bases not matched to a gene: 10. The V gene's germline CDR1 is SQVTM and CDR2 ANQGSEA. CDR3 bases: TGCAGCGCCACCACCGGGACAGGCGACGAGCAGTACTTC. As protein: CSATTGTGDEQYF.

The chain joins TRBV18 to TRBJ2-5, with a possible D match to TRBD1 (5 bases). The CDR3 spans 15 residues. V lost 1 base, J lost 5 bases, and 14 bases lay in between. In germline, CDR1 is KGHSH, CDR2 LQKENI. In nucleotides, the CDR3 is TGTGCCAGCTCACCACAGGACACCCTACCGGAGACCCAGTACTTC. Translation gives CASSPQDTLPETQYF.

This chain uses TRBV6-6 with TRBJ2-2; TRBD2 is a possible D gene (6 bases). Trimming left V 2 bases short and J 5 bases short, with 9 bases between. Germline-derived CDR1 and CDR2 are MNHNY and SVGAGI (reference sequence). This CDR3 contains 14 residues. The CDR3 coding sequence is TGTGCCAGCAGTTACGCACGGGGGACCGGGGAGCTGTTTTTT. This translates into CASSYARGTGELFF.

The CDR3 here is CASSSNPTRGSVEEAFF. CDR3 DNA: TGTGCCAGTAGTAGTAACCCCACACGGGGGAGTGTGGAGGAAGCTTTCTTT. The chain recombines TRBV19 with TRBJ1-1; D is perhaps TRBD1 (5 bases). CDR1 and CDR2 (germline): LNHDA, SQIVND (reference sequence). Between the trimmed V and J ends, which lost 4 bases and 8 bases, there was a span of 26 bases. The length of the CDR3 is 17 residues.

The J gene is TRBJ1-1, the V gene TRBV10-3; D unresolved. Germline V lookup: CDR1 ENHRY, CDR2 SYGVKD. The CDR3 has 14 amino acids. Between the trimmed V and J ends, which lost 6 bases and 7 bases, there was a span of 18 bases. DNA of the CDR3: TGTGCCATCAGAGGCGTGGGCAGAGAATATGAAGCTTTCTTT. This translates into CAIRGVGREYEAFF.

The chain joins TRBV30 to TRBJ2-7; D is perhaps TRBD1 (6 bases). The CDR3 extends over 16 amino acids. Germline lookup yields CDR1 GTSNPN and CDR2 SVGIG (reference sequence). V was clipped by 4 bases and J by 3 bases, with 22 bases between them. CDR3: CAWTLRGGGARYEQYF. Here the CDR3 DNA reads TGTGCCTGGACCCTTCGTGGTGGGGGCGCCCGCTACGAGCAGTACTTC.